This is a list of T cell receptor beta chains from one sample in a study of blood T cell repertoires in COVID-19. Profiling relied on immunoSEQ multiplex PCR, and the TCRdb table lists in-frame clones only, not all of them. The sample contains some 140,000 clones, around 88% of which appear only once. The sequencing input was peripheral blood. Source of these receptors: a woman aged 50 to 60 who had recovered from COVID-19. Both conserved end residues are part of each CDR3. The order of the fields is clone size, J gene, D gene, V gene, CDR3 protein, CDR3 DNA. A D gene is named only where the DNA matches it firmly. The listing skips clone size in some rows; elsewhere it reads once, few, many or a size class.

NA,TRBJ1-6,NA,TRBV18,CASSPSQARDNSPLHF,TGTGCCAGCTCACCAAGTCAGGCGAGGGATAATTCACCCCTCCACTTT
NA,TRBJ1-1,TRBD1,TRBV19,CASSTPQGLNTEAFF,TGTGCCAGTAGTACCCCACAGGGGTTGAACACTGAAGCTTTCTTT
NA,TRBJ1-5,NA,TRBV7-9,CASSLARDPAQHF,TGTGCCAGCAGCTTAGCCCGGGATCCAGCCCAGCATTTT
NA,TRBJ1-2,NA,TRBV2,CASTWGGQGYTF,TGTGCCAGCACGTGGGGGGGCCAGGGCTACACCTTC
NA,TRBJ2-5,NA,TRBV5-1,CASSLEGTVAFQETQYF,TGCGCCAGCAGCTTGGAAGGGACTGTCGCCTTCCAAGAGACCCAGTACTTC
NA,TRBJ1-1,NA,TRBV7-2,CASSLDGGVAEAFF,TGTGCCAGCAGCTTAGACGGGGGGGTAGCTGAAGCTTTCTTT
few,TRBJ1-1,NA,TRBV6-5,CASRATGWTEAFF,TGTGCCAGCAGGGCAACAGGGTGGACTGAAGCTTTCTTT
NA,TRBJ2-3,TRBD2,TRBV7-8,CASRLAGAPDTQYF,TGTGCCAGCAGGCTGGCGGGAGCTCCGGATACGCAGTATTTT
NA,TRBJ2-5,TRBD2,TRBV7-2,CASSPGTRQETQYF,TGTGCCAGCAGCCCCGGGACTAGACAAGAGACCCAGTACTTC
NA,TRBJ2-7,TRBD1,TRBV6-6,CASRNPGQRREQYF,TGTGCCAGCAGGAACCCGGGACAGCGTCGCGAGCAGTACTTC
NA,TRBJ2-4,NA,TRBV11-3,CASSLVGFDIQYF,TGTGCCAGCAGCTTAGTCGGTTTCGACATTCAGTACTTC
NA,TRBJ2-2,NA,TRBV19,CASRHRGQSTGELFF,TGTGCCAGTAGGCACCGTGGGCAGTCCACCGGGGAGCTGTTTTTT
NA,TRBJ2-2,TRBD2,TRBV3-1/TRBV3-2,CASSHFPSGGPNTGELFF,TGTGCCAGCAGCCACTTTCCTAGCGGGGGACCAAACACCGGGGAGCTGTTTTTT
NA,TRBJ2-7,TRBD2,TRBV7-7,CASSYFGTRNTPLEQYF,TGTGCCAGCAGCTATTTCGGGACTAGAAATACCCCCTTGGAGCAGTACTTC
NA,TRBJ1-4,NA,TRBV7-2,CASSSRVGSNEKLFF,TGTGCCAGCAGCTCCCGGGTGGGTAGTAATGAAAAACTGTTTTTT
medium-sized,TRBJ2-7,NA,TRBV2,CASSAERYEQYF,TGTGCCAGCAGCGCAGAAAGATACGAGCAGTACTTC
NA,TRBJ2-2,TRBD2,TRBV5-1,CASSPHEPGLAIGGELFF,TGCGCCAGCAGCCCGCACGAACCGGGACTAGCTATCGGCGGGGAGCTGTTTTTT
NA,TRBJ2-7,NA,TRBV7-2,CASSPSARGSYEQYF,TGTGCCAGCAGCCCCAGTGCAAGGGGTTCCTACGAGCAGTACTTC
NA,TRBJ2-1,NA,TRBV28,CASSKGGLHNEQFF,TGTGCCAGCAGCAAAGGGGGTTTACACAATGAGCAGTTCTTC
few,TRBJ2-3,NA,TRBV7-2,CASRPPAKSDTQYF,TGTGCCAGCAGACCCCCCGCTAAATCCGATACGCAGTATTTT
NA,TRBJ1-2,NA,TRBV5-4,CASSPPFLGPRDGYTF,TGTGCCAGCAGCCCTCCGTTTCTGGGGCCTCGGGATGGCTACACCTTC
NA,TRBJ1-2,NA,TRBV5-1,CASSLVPGGLDYGYTF,TGCGCCAGCAGCTTGGTTCCGGGGGGACTTGACTATGGCTACACCTTC
once,TRBJ2-7,NA,TRBV20-1,CSAMPGSEQYF,TGCAGTGCTATGCCGGGGTCTGAGCAGTACTTC
NA,TRBJ1-2,NA,TRBV6-5,CASSYEGSFYGYTF,TGTGCCAGCAGTTACGAGGGCAGCTTCTATGGCTACACCTTC
NA,TRBJ2-3,NA,TRBV27,CASSSGGWADTQYF,TGTGCCAGCAGTTCTGGGGGGTGGGCAGATACGCAGTATTTT
NA,TRBJ1-3,NA,TRBV6-6,CASSYFRGTGNTIYF,TGTGCCAGCAGTTACTTTAGAGGGACTGGAAACACCATATATTTT
few,TRBJ2-7,TRBD2,TRBV19,CASSIAAGAVGGEQYF,TGTGCCAGTAGTATAGCGGCGGGAGCTGTCGGGGGCGAGCAGTACTTC
NA,TRBJ1-3,TRBD1,TRBV7-2,CASSSTGVGNTIYF,TGTGCCAGCAGCTCGACAGGGGTTGGAAACACCATATATTTT
NA,TRBJ2-7,NA,TRBV3-1/TRBV3-2,CASSQKVLLRGAYEQYF,TGTGCCAGCAGCCAAAAGGTCCTCCTCAGGGGCGCCTACGAGCAGTACTTC
NA,TRBJ1-6,NA,TRBV5-1,CASSPGGGDSSPLHF,TGCGCCAGCAGCCCCGGTGGAGGTGATAGTTCACCCCTCCACTTT
NA,TRBJ2-1,NA,TRBV29-1,CSVVEYNEQFF,TGCAGCGTTGTGGAGTACAATGAGCAGTTCTTC
NA,TRBJ1-3,TRBD1,TRBV2,CASSTQGDGNTIYF,TGTGCCAGCAGTACCCAGGGGGATGGAAACACCATATATTTT
few,TRBJ2-7,TRBD2,TRBV5-6,CASSGTSWEQYF,TGTGCCAGCAGCGGGACTAGTTGGGAGCAGTACTTC
once,TRBJ1-3,TRBD1,TRBV7-9,CASSPKDRPGNTIYF,TGTGCCAGCAGCCCAAAGGACAGGCCGGGAAACACCATATATTTT
NA,TRBJ1-6,NA,TRBV30,CAWSKRQASSYNSPLHF,TGTGCCTGGAGCAAAAGACAGGCTAGCTCCTATAATTCACCCCTCCACTTT
NA,TRBJ1-1,TRBD1,TRBV7-6,CASSSLHLQGNPTEAFF,TGTGCCAGCAGCTCACTCCACCTACAGGGGAACCCCACTGAAGCTTTCTTT
few,TRBJ2-3,TRBD2,TRBV6-1,CASSAMASGGGSTDTQYF,TGTGCCAGCAGTGCTATGGCTAGCGGGGGGGGGTCCACAGATACGCAGTATTTT
NA,TRBJ1-1,NA,TRBV18,CASSPSKGSNTEAFF,TGTGCCAGCTCACCATCTAAGGGGTCGAACACTGAAGCTTTCTTT
NA,TRBJ2-1,NA,TRBV5-4,CASSLNRNEQFF,TGTGCCAGCAGCTTGAACCGGAATGAGCAGTTCTTC
NA,TRBJ1-2,NA,TRBV6-6,CASSYEGAYGYTF,TGTGCCAGCAGTTACGAAGGGGCCTATGGCTACACCTTC
NA,TRBJ1-6,TRBD1,TRBV2,CASNNRDRENSPLHF,TGTGCCAGCAACAACCGGGACAGAGAAAATTCACCCCTCCACTTT
NA,TRBJ1-2,TRBD1,TRBV10-1,CASSPRQGNYYGYTF,TGCGCCAGCAGTCCCCGACAGGGTAATTACTATGGCTACACCTTC
NA,TRBJ1-1,TRBD1,TRBV2,CASRDRDRGGTEAFF,TGTGCCAGCAGAGACCGGGACAGGGGAGGCACTGAAGCTTTCTTT
NA,TRBJ2-5,NA,TRBV19,CASSIGGQETQYF,TGTGCCAGTAGTATTGGGGGGCAAGAGACCCAGTACTTC
once,TRBJ2-7,TRBD2,TRBV10-1,CASTHIAGARSSYEQYF,TGCGCCAGCACTCATATAGCGGGGGCCAGGAGCTCCTACGAGCAGTACTTC
NA,TRBJ1-5,NA,TRBV5-4,CASSFLGSNQPQHF,TGTGCCAGCAGCTTTCTAGGAAGCAATCAGCCCCAGCATTTT
NA,TRBJ2-3,TRBD1,TRBV24-1,CATSDPTGRGDTQYF,TGTGCCACCAGTGACCCGACAGGGAGAGGAGATACGCAGTATTTT